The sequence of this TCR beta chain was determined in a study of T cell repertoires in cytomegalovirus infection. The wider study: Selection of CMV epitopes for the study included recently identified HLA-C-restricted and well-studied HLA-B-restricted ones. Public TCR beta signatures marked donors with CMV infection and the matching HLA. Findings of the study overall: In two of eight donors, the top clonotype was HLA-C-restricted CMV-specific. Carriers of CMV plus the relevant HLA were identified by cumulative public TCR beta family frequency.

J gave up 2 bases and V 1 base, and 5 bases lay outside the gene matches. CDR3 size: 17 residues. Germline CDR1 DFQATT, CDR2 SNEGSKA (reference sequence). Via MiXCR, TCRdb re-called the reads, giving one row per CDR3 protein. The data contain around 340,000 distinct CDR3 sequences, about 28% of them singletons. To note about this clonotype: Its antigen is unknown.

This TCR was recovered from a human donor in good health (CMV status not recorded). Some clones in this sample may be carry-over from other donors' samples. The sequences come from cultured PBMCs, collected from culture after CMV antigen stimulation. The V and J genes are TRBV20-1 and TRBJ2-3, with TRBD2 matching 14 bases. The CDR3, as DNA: TGCAGTGCTAGAGCAGGGACTAGCGGGGGTGTCACAGATACGCAGTATTTT. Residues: CSARAGTSGGVTDTQYF.